A single sample gave rise to the 7 T cell receptor beta chains below, sequenced in a study of neurological immune-mediated disorders. Using its own MiXCR run on the 5' RACE reads, TCRdb lists one record per CDR3 protein. The sample includes some 45,000 distinct CDR3 sequences, less than 15% of them seen just once. Described time point: longitudinal time-point 2. Sequencing was done on a sample of PBMCs. The source is a male donor with HTLV-1-associated myelopathy (HAM/TSP).

The gene calls are TRBV20-1 and TRBJ2-1, with 14 nucleotides matching TRBD2. The ends lost 3 bases at V and 4 bases at J; junction bases unmatched: 5. The CDR3 totals 16 residues. Germline V CDR1 and CDR2: DFQATT, SNEGSKA (reference sequence). CDR3 protein: CSARTSGGASYNEQFF. CDR3 DNA sequence: TGCAGTGCTAGGACTAGCGGGGGGGCTTCTTACAATGAGCAGTTCTTC.

In its sample, this clonotype was seen a few times. V gene TRBV28 combines with J gene TRBJ2-7; possibly TRBD1 for D (5 bases). The germline V and J ends were trimmed by 6 bases and 1 base, with 10 bases remaining between them. The germline gives CDR1 MDHEN, CDR2 SYDVKM. This CDR3 is built from 13 residues. The CDR3 DNA reads as TGTGCCAGCAGACAGGTTATGTCCTACGAGCAGTACTTC. The encoded protein is CASRQVMSYEQYF.

Ten or more counts support this clonotype. CDR3 DNA sequence: TGCGCCAGCAGCCAAAGGACAGGGTTTAACAATGAGCAGTTCTTC. Its protein is CASSQRTGFNNEQFF. The V gene is TRBV4-3, the J gene TRBJ2-1, with TRBD1 identical over 8 bases. The length of the CDR3 is 15 residues. The germline gives CDR1 LGHNA, CDR2 YSLEER. V was pared by 2 bases and J by 5 bases, with 5 bases of the junction left unmatched.

This clonotype has ten or more counts. The chain has TRBV20-1 and TRBJ2-3; tentative D call: TRBD1 (5 bases). Germline assignment: CDR1 DFQATT and CDR2 SNEGSKA (reference sequence). The CDR3 has 12 residues. V was cut by 4 bases and J by 4 bases, with 9 bases left in between. CDR3 in amino acids: CSAKGPPDTQYF. In DNA form, the CDR3 reads TGCAGTGCTAAGGGGCCTCCAGATACGCAGTATTTT.

This clonotype was detected only a few times. One base away lies a much larger clone, so this may be a sequencing read error. This chain connects TRBV28 to TRBJ2-7, with 9 bases matching TRBD1. The CDR3 is 14 amino acids. Per germline, CDR1 MDHEN and CDR2 SYDVKM. The CDR3 sequence: CASNLEQGAYERHF. DNA of the CDR3: TGTGCCAGCAACCTAGAACAGGGGGCCTACGAGCGGCACTTC.

This clonotype was counted at least ten times. This sequence joins TRBV6-2 or TRBV6-3 and TRBJ1-1; D is undetermined. The CDR3 totals 14 residues. Germline loops: CDR1 MNHEY, CDR2 SVGEGT. The V end was cut by 4 bases, the J end by 1 base, with 10 bases between. CDR3 sequence (DNA): TGTGCCAGCAGTTTTTTCACAGAGAACACTGAAGCTTTCTTT. Protein: CASSFFTENTEAFF.

This clonotype occurred many times. The chain uses TRBV20-1 and TRBJ2-7; 8 nucleotides line up with TRBD1. Germline V gene lookup returns CDR1 DFQATT and CDR2 SNEGSKA (reference sequence). The CDR3 is 14 residues long. The V segment lost 0 bases and the J segment 3 bases; nucleotides outside the gene matches: 4. CDR3 residues: CSARDGTGIYEQYF. The CDR3 DNA sequence: TGCAGTGCTAGAGATGGGACAGGTATCTACGAGCAGTACTTC.